The entry below describes one T cell receptor (beta chain). Next came a second PCR, run for about 6 to 12 cycles, which used a sample-barcoded 5' primer along with a J-beta primer mix. TCRdb used MiXCR to reprocess the 5' RACE reads, holding one entry per CDR3 protein. In the table there are some 1.4 million distinct CDR3 sequences, 42% of which are singletons. The source of the sample is a study of blood T cells in healthy people across ages. The sequence derives from a woman in her late teens or twenties in good health. The sample was blood.

CDR3 bases: TGTGCCAGCAGCCCAATGGCAGGCAACCGGGGCACTGAAGCTTTCTTT. It encodes CASSPMAGNRGTEAFF. This chain connects TRBV7-9 to TRBJ1-1; D unclear. CDR1 and CDR2 from the germline V gene are SEHNR and FQNEAQ (reference sequence). V lost 5 bases, J lost 4 bases, and 20 bases lay in between. The CDR3 totals 16 residues.